This paragraph reports one T cell receptor (beta chain). Its antigen remains unidentified. This specimen belongs to a study of cytotoxic CD8 clonotypes in ibrutinib-treated CLL. Whole-study findings and limits: Higher circulating CD8+ T-cell counts strongly accompanied higher baseline clonality, above age-matched healthy donors.

Libraries were prepared by immunoSEQ multiplex PCR; TCRdb keeps only in-frame clonotypes and omits some of them. The table records some 200,000 clones, 75% to 85% of them present only once. The CDR3 length is 18 residues. V trimming: 0 bases; J trimming: 2 bases; junction bases outside the gene matches: 7. Germline V gene sequence: CDR1 SGHAT, CDR2 FQDESV (reference sequence). The input for sequencing was PBMCs, taken after 12 months of ibrutinib treatment. This TCR came from a human donor with chronic lymphocytic leukemia. The chain recombines TRBV11-1 with TRBJ2-3; 11 bases fit TRBD2. CDR3 amino acids: CASSLAMASGGTTDTQYF. CDR3 nucleotides: TGTGCCAGCAGCTTAGCCATGGCTAGCGGGGGGACCACAGATACGCAGTATTTT. Variable domain in full (rest from reference TRBV11-1 and TRBJ2-3): EAEVAQSPRYKITEKSQAVAFWCDPISGHATLYWYRQILGQGPELLVQFQDESVVDDSQLPKDRFSAERLKGVDSTLKIQPAELGDSAMYLCASSLAMASGGTTDTQYFGPGTRLTVL.